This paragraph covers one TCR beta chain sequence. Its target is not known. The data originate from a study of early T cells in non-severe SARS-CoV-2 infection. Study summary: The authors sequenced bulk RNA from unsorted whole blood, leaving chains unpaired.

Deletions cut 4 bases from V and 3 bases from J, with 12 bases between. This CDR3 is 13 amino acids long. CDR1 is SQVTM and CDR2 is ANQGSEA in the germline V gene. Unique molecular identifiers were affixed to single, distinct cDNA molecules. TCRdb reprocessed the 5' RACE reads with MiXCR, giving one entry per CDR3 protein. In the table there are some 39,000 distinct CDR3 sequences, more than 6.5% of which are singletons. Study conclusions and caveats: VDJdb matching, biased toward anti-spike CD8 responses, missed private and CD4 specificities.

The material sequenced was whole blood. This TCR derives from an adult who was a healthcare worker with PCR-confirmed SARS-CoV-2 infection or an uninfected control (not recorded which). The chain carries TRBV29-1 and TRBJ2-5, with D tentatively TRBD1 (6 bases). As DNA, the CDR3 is TGCAGCGTTGCGGTCAGGGGTAAAGAGACCCAGTACTTC. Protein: CSVAVRGKETQYF.